This TCR beta chain was documented in a study of early stage breast cancer tumors (dated by TCRdb to about 2017). Some background on the complete study: Of the roughly 15 invasive breast tumors, more than 9 were found to be estrogen receptor-positive, progesterone receptor-positive and HER2-negative. Most of the 12 ER+/PR+/HER2- tumors were invasive ductal carcinomas, while the other four were invasive lobular carcinomas. Across all samples, about 2.9 million templates representing nearly 1,100,000 unique clonotypes were detected. On average, each sample had 8 to 10-fold read coverage.

Two independent genomic DNA replicates were amplified for each sample, with around 0.5 ug used for blood and around 1.5 ug for tumor or normal breast. Following the manufacturer's instructions, the ImmunoSeq Intro kit was used to carry out TCRB sequencing on genomic DNA. For absolute quantification, the roughly 30-cycle multiplex PCR included proprietary primers along with spike-in control sequences. Single-end 150-bp reads were used to sequence an 87-bp fragment spanning the CDR3 plus the flanking V and J genes. Each lane of an Illumina MiSeq using version 3.0 chemistry carried seven multiplexed samples, with two replicates per sample. Per the authors' processing: The vendor's proprietary pipeline processed the raw data and merged both replicates into a single result for each sample. Productive rearrangements sharing the V-gene family, CDR3 amino acid sequence and J-gene segment were defined as clonotypes. To compute clonality, the normalized Shannon entropy (Pielou evenness) of TCRB abundances was subtracted from 1. To estimate T cell density, the total number of templates was divided by the input cell count, which was inferred from how much DNA went in. Total repertoire diversity and clonality were estimated with Recon using default parameters. A clonotype counted as tumor-enriched if its abundance in tumor exceeded 0.1% and was at least 32-fold higher than its abundance in normal breast. In TCRdb, the immuneACCESS table is reduced to in-frame sequences with V and J assigned. These tables do not hold every clone; where another copy was compared, an unresolved V gene accounts for under half, and the others remain unexplained. The DNA was the basis for D and trimming; V, J and clone size are from that table. The sample table records around 30,000 clones; about 70% of these occur just once. 33% of the sample is taken by the ten largest.

General study outcomes and caveats: Chain pairing and functional markers such as CD4, CD8 and FOXP3 were missed by bulk genomic DNA sequencing of unsorted cells. Analysis by tumor subtype was prevented by the small cohort size. Enriched TCRB sequences shared across patients were mostly commonly generated sequences, unlikely to play an important role in the tumor microenvironment. Compared with adjacent normal breast tissue, tumors had higher clonality and around 2.5-fold greater T cell density. Greater similarity was observed between blood and normal breast repertoires than between blood and tumor repertoires, and tumor was distinguished from normal in about 85% of the 16 patients when each tissue was compared with blood.

V drops 5 bases and J drops 1 base, leaving 12 bases in between. From its cysteine to its phenylalanine, the CDR3 spans 14 amino acids. Just CDR3 DNA is preserved here, 42 bases in frame from base 1. CDR1 and CDR2, looked up from the germline V gene, are SGDLS and YYNGEE. This clone was counted once. Its antigen is not yet known. Per-base quality was not reported, and no clone a single base away is much larger than it. The study profiled bulk TCR beta-chain repertoires in matched peripheral blood, tumor and adjacent normal breast tissue taken from some 15 patients with early-stage breast cancer. Before surgery, whole blood (about 4.5-10 mL) was collected into EDTA tubes and processed within 2 hours. Ficoll-Paque centrifugation in SepMate-50 tubes was used to isolate peripheral blood mononuclear cells. PBMCs were cryopreserved in about 90% FBS with about 10% DMSO in aliquots of roughly 1.9 to 4.5 million cells and stored in liquid nitrogen. The Qiagen AllPrep DNA/RNA Mini kit was used for genomic DNA extraction.

The sequence was obtained from a person aged 45 to 59 with breast cancer. Rearrangement joined TRBV9 to TRBJ1-1; no D gene call is confident. The sequenced material came from blood. The sequenced DNA: TGTGCCAGCAGTTCTGTCGTGGGGAACACTGAAGCTTTCTTT. Translation gives CASSSVVGNTEAFF.